This T cell receptor (beta chain) was observed in a study of sequential checkpoint blockade in melanoma. The overall study: Each arm's sequence ended with maintenance nivolumab. Matched biopsies came pretreatment and at week 13 for twenty-two patients.

Profiled with immunoSEQ multiplex PCR; TCRdb holds only in-frame clones, not every one. The repertoire includes around 19,000 clones, about 69% of them detected once, and 4% to 6% sits in the top ten. Sample treatment: randomized to nivolumab then ipilimumab (arm A) or the reverse (arm B). Comment on this clone: Relative to the germline gene, one junction end is altered; a read error may explain this.

Per germline, CDR1 MNHGY and CDR2 SAAAGT. This CDR3 has 16 amino acids. This receptor was taken from a human donor with melanoma. This chain links TRBV6-8 with TRBJ2-7; 9 nucleotides line up with TRBD1. Source: tumor tissue (inferred from file names), taken from a patient given nivolumab and ipilimumab in sequence. In DNA form, the CDR3 reads TGTGCCAGCAGTAGACCCGGGACAGGGACTGGAGACGAGCCGTACTTC. Translated, it gives CASSRPGTGTGDEPYF.